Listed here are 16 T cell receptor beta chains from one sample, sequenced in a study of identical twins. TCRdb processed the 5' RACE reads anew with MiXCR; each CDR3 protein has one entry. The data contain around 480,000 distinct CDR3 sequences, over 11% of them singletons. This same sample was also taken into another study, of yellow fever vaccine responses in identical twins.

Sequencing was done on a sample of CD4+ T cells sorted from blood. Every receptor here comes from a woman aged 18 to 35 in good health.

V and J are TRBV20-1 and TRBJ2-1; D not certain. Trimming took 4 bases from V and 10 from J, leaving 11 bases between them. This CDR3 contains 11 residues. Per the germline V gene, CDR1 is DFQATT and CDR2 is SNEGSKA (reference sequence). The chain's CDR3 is CSATRAHEQFF. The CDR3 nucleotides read TGCAGTGCTACTAGAGCACACGAGCAGTTCTTC.

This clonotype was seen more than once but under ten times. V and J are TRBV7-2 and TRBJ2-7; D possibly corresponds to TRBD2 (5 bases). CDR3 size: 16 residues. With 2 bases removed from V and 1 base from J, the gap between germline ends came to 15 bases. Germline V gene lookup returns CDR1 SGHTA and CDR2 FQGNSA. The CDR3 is CASSLNYQRYSYEQYF. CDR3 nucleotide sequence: TGTGCCAGCAGCTTAAATTACCAGCGGTATTCCTACGAGCAGTACTTC.

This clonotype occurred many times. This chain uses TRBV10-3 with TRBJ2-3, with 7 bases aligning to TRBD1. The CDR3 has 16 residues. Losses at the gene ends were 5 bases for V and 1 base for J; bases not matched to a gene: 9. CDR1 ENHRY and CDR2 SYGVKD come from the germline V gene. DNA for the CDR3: TGTGCCATCAGTCCTGGGACAGAAGCTGGCACAGATACGCAGTATTTT. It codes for CAISPGTEAGTDTQYF.

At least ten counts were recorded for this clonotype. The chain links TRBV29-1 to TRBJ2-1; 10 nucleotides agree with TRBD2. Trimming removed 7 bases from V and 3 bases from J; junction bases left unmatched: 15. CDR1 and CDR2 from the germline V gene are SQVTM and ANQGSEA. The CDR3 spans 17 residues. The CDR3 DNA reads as TGCAGCGGAGCCGGGACTAGCGTCCGTACCCGCTACAATGAGCAGTTCTTC. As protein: CSGAGTSVRTRYNEQFF.

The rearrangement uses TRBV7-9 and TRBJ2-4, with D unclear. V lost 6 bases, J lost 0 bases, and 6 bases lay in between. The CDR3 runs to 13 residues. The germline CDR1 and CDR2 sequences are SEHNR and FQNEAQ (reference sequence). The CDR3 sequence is CASSDLAKNIQYF. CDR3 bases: TGTGCCAGCAGTGACTTAGCCAAAAACATTCAGTACTTC.

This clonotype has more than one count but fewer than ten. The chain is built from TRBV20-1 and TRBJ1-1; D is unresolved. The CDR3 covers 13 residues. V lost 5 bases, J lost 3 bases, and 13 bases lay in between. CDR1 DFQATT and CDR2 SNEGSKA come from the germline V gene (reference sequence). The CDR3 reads CSAPPDFHTEAFF. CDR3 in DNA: TGCAGTGCTCCCCCGGATTTTCACACTGAAGCTTTCTTT.

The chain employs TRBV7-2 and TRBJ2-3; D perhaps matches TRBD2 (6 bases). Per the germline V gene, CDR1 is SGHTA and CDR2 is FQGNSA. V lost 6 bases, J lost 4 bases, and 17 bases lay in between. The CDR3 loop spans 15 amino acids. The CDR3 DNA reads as TGTGCCAGCAGATCCGGGCTTTCGGGGGCAGATACGCAGTATTTT. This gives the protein CASRSGLSGADTQYF.

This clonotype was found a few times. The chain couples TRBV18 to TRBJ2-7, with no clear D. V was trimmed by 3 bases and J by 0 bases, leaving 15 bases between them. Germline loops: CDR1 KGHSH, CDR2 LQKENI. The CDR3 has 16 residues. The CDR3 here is CASSPLEQLFSYEQYF. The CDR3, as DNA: TGTGCCAGCTCACCGTTGGAGCAGTTATTCTCCTACGAGCAGTACTTC.

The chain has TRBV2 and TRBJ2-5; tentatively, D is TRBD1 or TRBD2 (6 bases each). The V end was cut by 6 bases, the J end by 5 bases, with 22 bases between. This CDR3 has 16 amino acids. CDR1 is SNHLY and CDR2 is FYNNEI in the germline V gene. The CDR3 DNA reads TGTGCCAGCAGCCCCGAACTAGCATTTACAGGGGAGACCCAGTACTTC. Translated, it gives CASSPELAFTGETQYF.

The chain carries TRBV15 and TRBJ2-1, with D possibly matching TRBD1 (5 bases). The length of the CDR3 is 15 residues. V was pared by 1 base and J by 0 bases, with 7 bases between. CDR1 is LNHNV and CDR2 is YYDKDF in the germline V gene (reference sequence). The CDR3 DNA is TGTGCCACCAGCAGAGGCGACAGCTCCTACAATGAGCAGTTCTTC. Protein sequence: CATSRGDSSYNEQFF.

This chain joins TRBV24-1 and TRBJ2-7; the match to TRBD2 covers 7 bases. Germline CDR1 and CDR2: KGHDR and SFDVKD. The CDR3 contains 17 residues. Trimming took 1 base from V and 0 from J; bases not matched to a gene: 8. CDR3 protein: CATSDFRGGPSSYEQYF. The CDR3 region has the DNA TGTGCCACCAGTGATTTTCGCGGGGGACCTAGCTCCTACGAGCAGTACTTC.

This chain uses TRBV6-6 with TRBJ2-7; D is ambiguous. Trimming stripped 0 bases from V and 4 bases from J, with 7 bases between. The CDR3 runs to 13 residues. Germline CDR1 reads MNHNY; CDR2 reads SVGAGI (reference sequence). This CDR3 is CASSYSPEYEQYF. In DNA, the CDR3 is TGTGCCAGCAGTTACTCCCCTGAGTACGAGCAGTACTTC.

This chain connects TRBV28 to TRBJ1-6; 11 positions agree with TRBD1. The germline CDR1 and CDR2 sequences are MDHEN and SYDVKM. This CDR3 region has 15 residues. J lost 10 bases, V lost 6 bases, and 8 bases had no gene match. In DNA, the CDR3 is TGTGCCAGCAGGGGCGGACAGGGGGCATGGTCACCCCTCCACTTT. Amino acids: CASRGGQGAWSPLHF.

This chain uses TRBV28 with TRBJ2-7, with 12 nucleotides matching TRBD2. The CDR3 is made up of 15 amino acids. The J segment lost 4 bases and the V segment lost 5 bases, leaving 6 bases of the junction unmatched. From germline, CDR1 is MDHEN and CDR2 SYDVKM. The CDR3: CASSRASGGAYEQYF. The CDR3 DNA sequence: TGTGCCAGCAGTCGCGCTAGCGGGGGGGCGTACGAGCAGTACTTC.

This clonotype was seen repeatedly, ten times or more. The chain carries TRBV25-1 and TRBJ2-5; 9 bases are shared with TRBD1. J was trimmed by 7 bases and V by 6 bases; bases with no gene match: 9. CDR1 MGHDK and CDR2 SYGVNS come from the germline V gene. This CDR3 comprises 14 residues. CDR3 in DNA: TGTGCCAGCAGCCACCTGGGACAGGGAAGGACCCAGTACTTC. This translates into CASSHLGQGRTQYF.

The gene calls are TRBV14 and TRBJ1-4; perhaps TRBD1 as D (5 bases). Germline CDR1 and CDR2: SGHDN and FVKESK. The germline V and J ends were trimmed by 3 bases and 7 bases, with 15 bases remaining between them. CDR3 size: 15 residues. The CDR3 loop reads CASSHGGAMAEKLFF. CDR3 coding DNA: TGTGCCAGCAGCCACGGAGGGGCGATGGCTGAAAAACTGTTTTTT.